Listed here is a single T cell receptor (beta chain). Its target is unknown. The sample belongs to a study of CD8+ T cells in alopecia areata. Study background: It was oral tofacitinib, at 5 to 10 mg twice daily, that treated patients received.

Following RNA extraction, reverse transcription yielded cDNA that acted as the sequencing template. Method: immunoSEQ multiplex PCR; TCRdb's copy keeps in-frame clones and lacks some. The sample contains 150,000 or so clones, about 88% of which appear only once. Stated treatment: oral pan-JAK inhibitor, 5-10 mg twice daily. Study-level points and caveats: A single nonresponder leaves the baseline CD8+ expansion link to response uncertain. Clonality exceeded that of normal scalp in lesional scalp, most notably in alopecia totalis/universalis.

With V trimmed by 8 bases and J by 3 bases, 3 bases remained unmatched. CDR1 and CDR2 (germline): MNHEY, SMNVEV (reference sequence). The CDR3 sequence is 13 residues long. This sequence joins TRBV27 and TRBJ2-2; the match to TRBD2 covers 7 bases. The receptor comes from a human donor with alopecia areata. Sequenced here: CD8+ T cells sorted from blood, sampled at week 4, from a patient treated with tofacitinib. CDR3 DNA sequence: TGTGCCAGCGCGGGAGAGTACACCGGGGAGCTGTTTTTT. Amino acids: CASAGEYTGELFF.